Below, 29 T cell receptor beta chains from the same sample are listed, as sequenced in a study of T cells in Graves' hyperthyroidism and ophthalmopathy. The investigators amplified TCR beta CDR3 regions from RNA transcripts. HTBI primers drove first-round RT-PCR of the TCR CDR3. TCRdb re-derived calls from the multiplex PCR reads in MiXCR, one entry per CDR3 protein. Seen here are about 300,000 distinct CDR3 sequences, roughly 18% observed once, and the top ten hold about 35%. Specimen: blood. Every receptor here comes from a man in his forties or fifties with Graves' ophthalmopathy.

The chain links TRBV3-1 to TRBJ2-7; 10 nucleotides match TRBD2. Looked up from germline, CDR1 is LGHDT and CDR2 is YNNKEL (reference sequence). The CDR3 sequence is 15 residues long. Trimming at V came to 3 bases and at J to 4 bases, leaving 6 bases not matched to a gene. The CDR3 sequence: CASSQLAGVRYEQYF. CDR3 DNA: TGTGCCAGCAGCCAGCTAGCGGGAGTAAGATACGAGCAGTACTTC.

The chain has TRBV5-8 and TRBJ1-6; D is undetermined. Germline V gene data show CDR1 as SGHTS and CDR2 as YDEGEE. The CDR3 is 13 residues long. Trimming stripped 4 bases from V and 8 bases from J, with 10 bases between. The CDR3 nucleotides read TGTGCCAGCAGCCCCACCTGGGATTCACCCCTCCACTTT. Translated: CASSPTWDSPLHF.

The chain carries TRBV14 and TRBJ1-2, with D possibly TRBD1 on 6 matching bases. V lost 0 bases and J lost 8, with 10 bases in between. This CDR3 contains 13 residues. Germline V gene lookup returns CDR1 SGHDN and CDR2 FVKESK. The CDR3 nucleotides are TGTGCCAGCAGCCAAGAGACAGGCGTCGGCTACACCTTC. Protein: CASSQETGVGYTF.

The chain has TRBV7-3 and TRBJ2-1, with TRBD1 identical over 10 bases. Trimming cost V 4 bases and J 4 bases; bases outside gene matches: 4. The germline V gene has CDR1 SGHTA and CDR2 FQGTGA. The CDR3 consists of 15 residues. This CDR3 reads CASSSTGGAYNEQFF. The CDR3 DNA follows: TGTGCCAGCAGCTCGACAGGGGGCGCTTACAATGAGCAGTTCTTC. Full variable domain (outside the CDR3, taken from reference TRBV7-3 and TRBJ2-1): GAGVSQTPSNKVTEKGKYVELRCDPISGHTALYWYRQSLGQGPEFLIYFQGTGAADDSGLPNDRFFAVRPEGSVSTLKIQRTERGDSAVYLCASSSTGGAYNEQFFGPGTRLTVL.

This CDR3 reads CAGISGTQYF. CDR3 in DNA: TGCGCCGGAATAAGTGGTACGCAGTATTTT. J is TRBJ2-3 and V is TRBV4-1; D uncertain. The CDR3 sequence is 10 residues long. V was trimmed by 11 bases and J by 8 bases, leaving 11 bases between them. Looked up from germline, CDR1 is MGHRA and CDR2 is YSYEKL.

Regarding this clonotype: A read error may be the cause here, since a much bigger clone is one base away. The chain recombines TRBV27 with TRBJ2-1; the D call may be TRBD1 or TRBD2 (5 bases each). The germline V gene encodes CDR1 MNHEY and CDR2 SMNVEV (reference sequence). V was clipped by 2 bases and J by 5 bases, with 13 bases between them. The CDR3 runs to 15 residues. In DNA, the CDR3 is TGTGCCAGCAGTTTACATGGGACCCCCGACAATGAGCAGTTCTTC. Translation gives CASSLHGTPDNEQFF.

This clonotype was detected a few times. The gene calls are TRBV6-1 and TRBJ2-5; the match to TRBD2 covers 9 bases. Germline-derived CDR1 and CDR2 are MNHNS and SASEGT. V dropped 6 bases and J dropped 4; count of bases not matched to a gene: 9. The CDR3 is made up of 15 amino acids. In DNA form, the CDR3 reads TGTGCCAGCAGACGCGACCAACTAGCGGGAGAGACCCAGTACTTC. Translating it yields CASRRDQLAGETQYF.

The chain uses TRBV5-6 and TRBJ1-2; no reliable D call. The CDR3 is 12 amino acids. V lost 0 bases to trimming and J lost 8 bases, with 8 bases between them. CDR1 is SGHDT, CDR2 YYEEEE, per germline. The CDR3 region is CASSLALGGYTF. The CDR3 coding sequence is TGTGCCAGCAGCTTGGCCTTAGGGGGCTACACCTTC.

Ten or more counts support this clonotype. The chain carries TRBV20-1 and TRBJ2-7; D gene ambiguous. V lost 4 bases and J lost 5, with 0 bases in between. Germline CDR1 DFQATT, CDR2 SNEGSKA (reference sequence). The CDR3 extends over 8 amino acids. The CDR3 reads CSANEQYF. The CDR3 DNA reads as TGCAGTGCTAACGAGCAGTACTTC.

This clonotype was seen a handful of times. The chain uses TRBV5-1 and TRBJ2-1, with D tentatively TRBD1 (6 bases). V was pared by 4 bases and J by 6 bases, with 14 bases between. CDR1 and CDR2 from the germline V gene are SGHRS and YFSETQ. This CDR3 spans 14 amino acids. The CDR3 sequence: CASSRYTGSNEQFF. CDR3 bases: TGCGCCAGCAGCCGATATACAGGGTCCAATGAGCAGTTCTTC.

CDR3 bases: TGCGCCAGCAGCCAACCGACTCTAGGGCGAGAGACCCAGTACTTC. Protein: CASSQPTLGRETQYF. J is TRBJ2-5 and V is TRBV4-1; D uncertain. CDR3 size: 15 residues. CDR1 and CDR2 from the germline V gene are MGHRA and YSYEKL. V was trimmed by 2 bases and J by 4 bases, leaving 14 bases between them.

This clonotype was counted at least ten times. This sequence joins TRBV9 and TRBJ1-1; D is unresolved. Trimming cost V 0 bases and J 3 bases, with 12 bases left between them. CDR3 size: 15 residues. Germline-derived CDR1 and CDR2 are SGDLS and YYNGEE. The CDR3 is CASSVGEGRDTEAFF. The CDR3 region has the DNA TGTGCCAGCAGCGTAGGGGAGGGCAGAGACACTGAAGCTTTCTTT.

This chain connects TRBV5-1 to TRBJ1-4; 9 positions match TRBD1. CDR1 is SGHRS and CDR2 is YFSETQ in the germline V gene. V was clipped by 4 bases and J by 6 bases; unmatched bases: 4. This CDR3 is built from 14 residues. The CDR3 DNA reads TGCGCCAGCAGCCGACAGGGGGGGGATGAAAAACTGTTTTTT. Translating gives CASSRQGGDEKLFF.

In this sample, this clonotype turned up many times. J is TRBJ1-6 and V is TRBV7-8; D is possibly TRBD1 (5 bases). V lost 3 bases and J 11 bases, leaving 20 bases between the germline ends. CDR1 SGHVS and CDR2 FQNEAQ come from the germline V gene. The CDR3 runs to 16 residues. The DNA for the CDR3 is TGTGCCAGCAGCTTTGACCGGACACCTAGGTCTGCACCCCTCCACTTT. Translated: CASSFDRTPRSAPLHF.

The chain links TRBV3-1 to TRBJ1-1; 9 nucleotides agree with TRBD1. The junction had 7 bases not matched to a gene; V was cut back by 9 bases and J by 2 bases. Germline assignment: CDR1 LGHDT and CDR2 YNNKEL (reference sequence). The CDR3 is 14 amino acids. CDR3 DNA sequence: TGTGCCAGTCGAACAGGGGGCCAAAACACTGAAGCTTTCTTT. Amino acid sequence: CASRTGGQNTEAFF.

This clonotype was seen only a few times. The rearrangement joins TRBV5-1 to TRBJ1-2; D gene unclear. The CDR3 sequence is 14 residues long. Germline V gene sequence: CDR1 SGHRS, CDR2 YFSETQ. The V and J ends lost 0 bases and 4 bases respectively, with 10 bases between them. DNA of the CDR3: TGCGCCAGCAGCTTGGACACGGTTGGCTATGGCTACACCTTC. Translation: CASSLDTVGYGYTF.

The sample holds many counts of this clonotype. The CDR3 spells CASSQSLAFTGELFF. DNA of the CDR3: TGTGCCAGCAGCCAGAGTCTAGCGTTCACCGGGGAGCTGTTTTTT. The chain employs TRBV3-1 and TRBJ2-2; D possibly corresponds to TRBD2 (6 bases). Germline lookup yields CDR1 LGHDT and CDR2 YNNKEL (reference sequence). CDR3 size: 15 residues. Trimming shortened V by 3 bases and J by 4 bases, and 12 bases separated the two germline ends.

The rearrangement uses TRBV19 and TRBJ2-1; D is ambiguous. The CDR3 length is 14 residues. The V end lost 1 base, the J end lost 10 bases, and 14 bases lay between the germline ends. Per germline, CDR1 LNHDA and CDR2 SQIVND (reference sequence). The DNA for the CDR3 is TGTGCCAGTAGTATAGTCCGGACCGACGGGGAGCAGTTCTTC. Its protein product is CASSIVRTDGEQFF.

This clonotype was seen only a few times. This rearrangement joins TRBV24-1 to TRBJ1-4; tentative D call: TRBD1 (5 bases). V gave up 4 bases and J gave up 5 bases, with 13 bases separating them. CDR1 and CDR2 from the germline V gene are KGHDR and SFDVKD. The CDR3 totals 15 residues. CDR3 protein: CATSDPTGANEKLFF. The CDR3 DNA is TGTGCCACCAGTGACCCTACAGGTGCGAATGAAAAACTGTTTTTT.

This clonotype was seen a few times. This chain joins TRBV5-5 and TRBJ2-2; TRBD2 matches 9 bases. The germline gives CDR1 SGHKS, CDR2 YYEKEE (reference sequence). With 5 bases clipped from V and 5 bases from J, the junction kept 10 bases outside the gene matches. This CDR3 is 16 amino acids long. This CDR3 is CASRLIAGAGTGELFF. The CDR3, as DNA: TGTGCCAGCAGACTTATAGCGGGAGCGGGGACCGGGGAGCTGTTTTTT. Using reference TRBV5-5 and TRBJ2-2 for the parts outside the CDR3, the full variable domain is DAGVTQSPTHLIKTRGQQVTLRCSPISGHKSVSWYQQVLGQGPQFIFQYYEKEERGRGNFPDRFSARQFPNYSSELNVNALLLGDSALYLCASRLIAGAGTGELFFGEGSRLTVL.

This clonotype was seen ten or more times. The V gene is TRBV28, the J gene TRBJ1-6; D is uncertain. The germline CDR1 and CDR2 sequences are MDHEN and SYDVKM. Trimming pared 8 bases from V and 2 bases from J, leaving 10 bases between. This CDR3 region has 14 residues. This chain's CDR3 is CASGTGTYNSPLHF. The CDR3 DNA follows: TGTGCCAGCGGTACCGGGACCTATAATTCACCCCTCCACTTT.

This clonotype has ten or more counts. The chain is built from TRBV28 and TRBJ2-2; D ambiguous. This CDR3 contains 15 residues. V lost 2 bases, J lost 6 bases, and 13 bases lay in between. Germline CDR1 is MDHEN and CDR2 is SYDVKM. Here the CDR3 reads CASSLIGRTAGELFF. CDR3 coding DNA: TGTGCCAGCAGTTTAATTGGACGAACCGCCGGGGAGCTGTTTTTT.

This clonotype has more than one count but fewer than ten. The V gene is TRBV9, the J gene TRBJ2-3, with no clear D. Germline V gene sequence: CDR1 SGDLS, CDR2 YYNGEE. V lost 1 base and J 3 bases, leaving 6 bases between the germline ends. The CDR3 is 13 amino acids. CDR3: CASSVSSTDTQYF. The CDR3 region has the DNA TGTGCCAGCAGCGTAAGTTCTACAGATACGCAGTATTTT.

This clonotype occurred a few times. The rearrangement joins TRBV28 to TRBJ1-5; D is ambiguous. The V gene lost 4 bases and the J gene lost 9 bases, with 13 bases spanning the gap. CDR1 and CDR2 from the germline V gene are MDHEN and SYDVKM. This CDR3 is 13 amino acids long. The CDR3 spells CASSWAVSGPQHF. The CDR3 DNA is TGTGCCAGCAGTTGGGCGGTTTCAGGGCCCCAGCATTTT.

This clonotype was observed many times. The chain employs TRBV18 and TRBJ1-1; D remains unclear. V was pared by 3 bases and J by 2 bases, with 10 bases between. The CDR3 spans 14 residues. The germline CDR1 and CDR2 sequences are KGHSH and LQKENI. For the CDR3, the DNA is TGTGCCAGCTCACCGCAGGTGGCTAACACTGAAGCTTTCTTT. It is translated as CASSPQVANTEAFF.

The CDR3 nucleotides read TGCAGTGCCGCGGTGCTAGCGGGAGGGCCCCCCACCGAGCAGTACTTC. It translates to CSAAVLAGGPPTEQYF. The V call is TRBV20-1, the J call TRBJ2-7; 12 positions agree with TRBD2. This CDR3 is built from 16 residues. The J segment lost 6 bases and the V segment lost 6 bases, leaving 15 bases of the junction unmatched. Germline CDR1 reads DFQATT; CDR2 reads SNEGSKA (reference sequence).

The chain recombines TRBV9 with TRBJ1-1; D ambiguous. V was trimmed by 0 bases and J by 0 bases, leaving 9 bases between them. The V gene's germline CDR1 is SGDLS and CDR2 YYNGEE. This CDR3 region has 15 residues. CDR3 residues: CASSVGAGMNTEAFF. The CDR3 bases are TGTGCCAGCAGCGTAGGAGCAGGCATGAACACTGAAGCTTTCTTT. Combining the CDR3 with reference TRBV9 and TRBJ1-1 gives the whole variable domain DSGVTQTPKHLITATGQRVTLRCSPRSGDLSVYWYQQSLDQGLQFLIQYYNGEERAKGNILERFSAQQFPDLHSELNLSSLELGDSALYFCASSVGAGMNTEAFFGQGTRLTVV.

V gene TRBV2 combines with J gene TRBJ1-6; D is ambiguous. The germline V and J ends were trimmed by 5 bases and 0 bases, with 14 bases remaining between them. Germline-derived CDR1 and CDR2 are SNHLY and FYNNEI. CDR3 length: 17 residues. CDR3 DNA: TGTGCCAGCAGTCCCGAAAGCCCCAGCTCCTATAATTCACCCCTCCACTTT. This codes for CASSPESPSSYNSPLHF.

The V and J genes are TRBV5-1 and TRBJ1-2; unclear D gene. V lost 0 bases to trimming and J lost 8 bases, with 11 bases between them. This CDR3 contains 13 residues. Germline-derived CDR1 and CDR2 are SGHRS and YFSETQ. The CDR3 sequence is CASSLESPRGYTF. CDR3 DNA sequence: TGCGCCAGCAGCTTGGAATCGCCGCGAGGCTACACCTTC. Variable domain in full (rest from reference TRBV5-1 and TRBJ1-2): KAGVTQTPRYLIKTRGQQVTLSCSPISGHRSVSWYQQTPGQGLQFLFEYFSETQRNKGNFPGRFSGRQFSNSRSEMNVSTLELGDSALYLCASSLESPRGYTFGSGTRLTVV.